This entry lists 7 T cell receptor beta chains sequenced from one sample in a study of TIL therapy for anti-PD-1-resistant metastatic lung cancer. The immunoSEQ assay was v3. Produced via immunoSEQ multiplex PCR; TCRdb's table is partial and in-frame only. The sample contains 8,000 to 9,500 clones, around 75% of which appear only once. Documented time point: pre-treatment sample, taken before nivolumab and TIL therapy. Pleural nodules or supraclavicular lymph nodes made up most of the excised metastases sampled. This material consisted of tumor tissue, taken at baseline. These receptors came from a person aged 25 to 85 with non-small cell lung cancer.

This clone came up once. V gene TRBV27 combines with J gene TRBJ1-5; D unresolved. There are 15 residues in the CDR3. Deletions cut 8 bases from V and 0 bases from J, with 14 bases between. Germline V lookup: CDR1 MNHEY, CDR2 SMNVEV (reference sequence). The chain's CDR3 is CASLLSPNSNQPQHF. DNA of the CDR3: TGTGCCAGCCTGCTCAGTCCAAATAGCAATCAGCCCCAGCATTTT.

The rearrangement uses TRBV7-8 and TRBJ2-1; D is perhaps TRBD2 (5 bases). V lost 3 bases and J lost 9, with 15 bases in between. This CDR3 has 14 residues. Germline CDR1 is SGHVS and CDR2 is FQNEAQ. The CDR3 spells CASSLDFQGSEQFF. The CDR3 DNA is TGTGCCAGCAGCTTGGACTTCCAAGGGAGTGAGCAGTTCTTC.

The chain combines TRBV19 with TRBJ1-1; no firm D call. Per the germline V gene, CDR1 is LNHDA and CDR2 is SQIVND (reference sequence). The CDR3 is made up of 13 amino acids. Between the trimmed V and J ends, which lost 5 bases and 11 bases, there was a span of 18 bases. CDR3 DNA: TGTGCCAGTAGTTTGTCAGTTATTCCTTCCGCTTTCTTT. Translation gives CASSLSVIPSAFF.

This chain uses TRBV7-8 with TRBJ2-1; 10 positions agree with TRBD2. Germline values: CDR1 SGHVS, CDR2 FQNEAQ. Trimming cost V 5 bases and J 5 bases; bases outside gene matches: 12. The CDR3 loop spans 17 amino acids. The CDR3 sequence is CASSRWASGSGNNEQFF. CDR3 coding DNA: TGTGCCAGCAGCAGATGGGCTAGCGGGAGTGGGAACAATGAGCAGTTCTTC. The whole variable domain, remainder taken from reference TRBV7-8 and TRBJ2-1, is GAGVSQSPRYKVAKRGQDVALRCDPISGHVSLFWYQQALGQGPEFLTYFQNEAQLDKSGLPSDRFFAERPEGSVSTLKIQRTQQEDSAVYLCASSRWASGSGNNEQFFGPGTRLTVL.

The CDR3 DNA follows: TGTGCCAGCAGCGTAGCTACGGGGGGGTACTACGAGCAGTACTTC. Protein: CASSVATGGYYEQYF. The V gene is TRBV9, the J gene TRBJ2-7, with 8 bases matching TRBD2. With V trimmed by 0 bases and J by 3 bases, 5 bases remained unmatched. There are 15 residues in the CDR3. Germline CDR1 SGDLS, CDR2 YYNGEE. The full variable domain, its missing parts supplied by reference TRBV9 and TRBJ2-7, is DSGVTQTPKHLITATGQRVTLRCSPRSGDLSVYWYQQSLDQGLQFLIQYYNGEERAKGNILERFSAQQFPDLHSELNLSSLELGDSALYFCASSVATGGYYEQYFGPGTRLTVT.

In its sample, this clone was seen once. The V and J genes are TRBV7-9 and TRBJ1-2; 7 positions match TRBD1. Germline lookup yields CDR1 SEHNR and CDR2 FQNEAQ (reference sequence). V gave up 4 bases and J gave up 3 bases; unmatched junction bases: 8. The CDR3 runs 15 residues. The CDR3 region has the DNA TGTGCCAGCAGCTCTCCCCGCCAGGGGGACTATGGCTACACCTTC. Translated, it gives CASSSPRQGDYGYTF.

The chain carries TRBV4-1 and TRBJ2-2; the D is unclear. Germline values: CDR1 MGHRA, CDR2 YSYEKL. This CDR3 contains 15 residues. V was pared by 1 base and J by 4 bases, with 10 bases between. The CDR3 nucleotides are TGCGCCAGCAGCCAAGTGGATAGGGCCACCGGGGAGCTGTTTTTT. This encodes CASSQVDRATGELFF.